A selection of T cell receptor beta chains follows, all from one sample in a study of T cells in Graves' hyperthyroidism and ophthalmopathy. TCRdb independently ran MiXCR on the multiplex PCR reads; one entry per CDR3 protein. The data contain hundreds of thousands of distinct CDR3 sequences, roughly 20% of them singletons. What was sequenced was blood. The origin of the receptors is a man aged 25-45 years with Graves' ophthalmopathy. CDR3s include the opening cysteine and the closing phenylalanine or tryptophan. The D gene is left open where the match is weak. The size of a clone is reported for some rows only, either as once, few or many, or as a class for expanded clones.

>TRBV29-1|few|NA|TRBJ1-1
TGCAGCTCAAGAGGACTTTTGAACACTGAAGCTTTCTTT
CSSRGLLNTEAFF
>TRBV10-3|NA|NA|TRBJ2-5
TGTGCCATCAGTGATGGGAGTAGATCAGAGACCCAGTACTTC
CAISDGSRSETQYF
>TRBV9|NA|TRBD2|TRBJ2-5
TGTGCCAGCAGCGCCAGCGGGGCAGGACAAGAGACCCAGTACTTC
CASSASGAGQETQYF
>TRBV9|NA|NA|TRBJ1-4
TGTGCCAGCAGCATCGGGACTCTAGCTAATGAAAAACTGTTTTTT
CASSIGTLANEKLFF
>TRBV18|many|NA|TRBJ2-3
TGTGCCAGCTCACCGAGGACGTACCCTAGCACAGATACGCAGTATTTT
CASSPRTYPSTDTQYF
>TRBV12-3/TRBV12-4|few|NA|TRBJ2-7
TGTGCCAGCAGCAACTCCAAGCAGTACTTC
CASSNSKQYF
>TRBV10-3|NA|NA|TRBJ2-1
TGTGCCATCAGGGAGGTAGGCGGCAAGAAAAACAATGAGCAGTTCTTC
CAIREVGGKKNNEQFF
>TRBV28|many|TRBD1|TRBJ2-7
TGTGCCAGCAAGACAGGGAAGGGCTACGAGCAGTACTTC
CASKTGKGYEQYF
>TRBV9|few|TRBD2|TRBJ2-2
TGTGCCAGCAGCGTAGATCGAGCGGGAGTGACCGGGGAGCTGTTTTTT
CASSVDRAGVTGELFF
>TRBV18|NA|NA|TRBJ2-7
TGTGCCAGCTCACCACCGATTTCCAGTTACGAGCAGTACTTC
CASSPPISSYEQYF
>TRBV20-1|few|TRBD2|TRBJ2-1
TGCAGTGCTAGAGCCGACCCGGGACTAGCGGGATACAATGAGCAGTTCTTC
CSARADPGLAGYNEQFF
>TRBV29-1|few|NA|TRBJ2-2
TGCAGCGTTGAGGGCAGGGCTAACACCGGGGAGCTGTTTTTT
CSVEGRANTGELFF
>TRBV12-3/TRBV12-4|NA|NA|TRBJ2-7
TGTGCCAGCAGTTTAGATATACTCCTGAGGGAGCAGTACTTC
CASSLDILLREQYF
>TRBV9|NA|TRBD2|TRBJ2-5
TGTGCCAGCAGCTGGACTAGCGGGAGTGAGACCCAGTACTTC
CASSWTSGSETQYF
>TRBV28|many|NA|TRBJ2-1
TGTGCCAGCAGTTTTGGGCTCAGCGCTGAGCAGTTCTTC
CASSFGLSAEQFF
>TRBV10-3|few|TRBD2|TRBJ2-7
TGTGCCATCAGTGATACTAGGACTAGATCATACGAGCAGTACTTC
CAISDTRTRSYEQYF